This TCR beta chain was identified during a study of blood T cells in healthy people across ages. This clonotype was detected a few times. For the second PCR, which ran for roughly 7 to 11 cycles, a sample-barcoded 5' primer and a J-beta primer mix were used. TCRdb processed the 5' RACE reads anew with MiXCR; each CDR3 protein has one entry. The table shows around 1,600,000 distinct CDR3 sequences, with less than 45% occurring only once. J lost 7 bases, V lost 3 bases, and 7 bases had no gene match. This CDR3 has 14 amino acids. The germline V gene encodes CDR1 SGHTA and CDR2 FQGNSA. Input material: blood. J is TRBJ2-7 and V is TRBV7-2; 9 nucleotides agree with TRBD1. The TCR was taken from a woman aged 18 to 35 in good health. The CDR3 sequence is CASSLVQGAGEQYF. In DNA form, the CDR3 reads TGTGCCAGCAGCTTGGTACAGGGGGCGGGGGAGCAGTACTTC.